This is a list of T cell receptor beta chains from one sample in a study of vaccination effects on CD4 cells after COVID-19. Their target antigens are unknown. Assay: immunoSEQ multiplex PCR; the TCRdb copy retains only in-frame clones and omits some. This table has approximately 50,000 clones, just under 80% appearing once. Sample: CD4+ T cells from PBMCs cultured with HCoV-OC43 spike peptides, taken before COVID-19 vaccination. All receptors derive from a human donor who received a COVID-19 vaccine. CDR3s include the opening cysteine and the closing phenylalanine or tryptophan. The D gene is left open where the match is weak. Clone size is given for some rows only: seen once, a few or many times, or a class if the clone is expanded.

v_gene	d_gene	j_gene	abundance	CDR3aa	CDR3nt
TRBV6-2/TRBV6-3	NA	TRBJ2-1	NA	CASSPRGRNSYNEQFF	TGTGCCAGCAGTCCCAGGGGGAGGAACTCCTACAATGAGCAGTTCTTC
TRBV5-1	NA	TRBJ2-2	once	CASSLAGPRDARTGELFF	TGCGCCAGCAGCTTGGCGGGACCGCGGGACGCTCGCACCGGGGAGCTGTTTTTT
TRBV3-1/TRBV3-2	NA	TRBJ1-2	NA	CASSHSAAPGNYGYTF	TGTGCCAGCAGCCATTCGGCAGCCCCGGGCAACTATGGCTACACCTTC
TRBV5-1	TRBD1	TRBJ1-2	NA	CASSSGQTYGYTF	TGCGCCAGCAGCTCGGGACAGACCTATGGCTACACCTTC
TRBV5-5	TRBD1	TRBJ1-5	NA	CASSRTGDYQPQHF	TGTGCCAGCAGCCGGACAGGGGACTATCAGCCCCAGCATTTT
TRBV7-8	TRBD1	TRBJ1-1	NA	CASSLRRDRVSTEAFF	TGTGCCAGCAGCTTACGCCGGGACAGGGTATCGACTGAAGCTTTCTTT
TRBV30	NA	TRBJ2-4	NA	CAWDGVGAKNIQYF	TGTGCCTGGGACGGCGTCGGAGCCAAAAACATTCAGTACTTC
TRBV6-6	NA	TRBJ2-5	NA	CASSYSQETQYF	TGTGCCAGCAGTTACTCCCAAGAGACCCAGTACTTC
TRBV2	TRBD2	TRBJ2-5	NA	CASSGRRASGTQETQYF	TGTGCCAGCAGTGGGAGGAGGGCTAGCGGGACCCAAGAGACCCAGTACTTC
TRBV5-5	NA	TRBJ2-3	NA	CASSNLDTQYF	TGTGCCAGCAGCAATTTAGATACGCAGTATTTT
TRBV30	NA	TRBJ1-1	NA	CAWRSERVAEAFF	TGTGCCTGGCGGAGCGAGAGAGTGGCTGAAGCTTTCTTT
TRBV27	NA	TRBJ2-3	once	CASSFGDRFLDTQYF	TGTGCCAGCAGTTTTGGTGACAGGTTCTTAGATACGCAGTATTTT
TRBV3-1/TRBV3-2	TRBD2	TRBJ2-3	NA	CASSRESGGGSTDTQYF	TGTGCCAGCAGCCGAGAGAGCGGGGGGGGAAGCACAGATACGCAGTATTTT
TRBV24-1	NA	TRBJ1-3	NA	CATSGSSGTIYF	TGTGCCACCAGTGGAAGCTCGGGCACCATATATTTT
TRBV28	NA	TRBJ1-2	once	CASSPYGMQSYGYTF	TGTGCCAGCAGCCCTTACGGGATGCAGAGCTATGGCTACACCTTC
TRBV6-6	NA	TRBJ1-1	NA	CASTYDRNTEAFF	TGTGCCAGCACCTACGACAGGAACACTGAAGCTTTCTTT
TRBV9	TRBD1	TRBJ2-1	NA	CASSVVPGQGNNEQFF	TGTGCCAGCAGCGTAGTACCGGGACAGGGGAACAATGAGCAGTTCTTC
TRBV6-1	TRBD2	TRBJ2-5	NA	CASSELLGTSGGPQETQYF	TGTGCCAGCAGTGAACTGTTAGGGACTAGCGGGGGCCCCCAAGAGACCCAGTACTTC
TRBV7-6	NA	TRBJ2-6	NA	CASSLLAGANVLTF	TGTGCCAGCAGCTTACTAGCCGGGGCCAACGTCCTGACTTTC
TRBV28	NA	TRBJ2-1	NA	CASSSGTTKNEQFF	TGTGCCAGCAGTTCTGGGACCACCAAGAATGAGCAGTTCTTC
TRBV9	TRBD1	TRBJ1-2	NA	CASSVGTGGGYTF	TGTGCCAGCAGCGTCGGGACAGGGGGAGGCTACACCTTC
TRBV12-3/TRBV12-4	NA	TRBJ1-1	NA	CASSSRVVAFF	TGTGCCAGCAGTTCCCGGGTGGTAGCTTTCTTT
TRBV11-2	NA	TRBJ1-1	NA	CASSFAGKRNTEAFF	TGTGCCAGCAGCTTCGCAGGGAAGAGGAACACTGAAGCTTTCTTT
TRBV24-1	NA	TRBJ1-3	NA	CATSDLQDGNTIYF	TGTGCCACCAGTGATTTACAAGACGGAAACACCATATATTTT
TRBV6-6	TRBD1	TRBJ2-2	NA	CASRPGQRNTGELFF	TGTGCCAGCAGACCGGGACAGAGGAACACCGGGGAGCTGTTTTTT
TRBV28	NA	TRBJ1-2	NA	CASSLAENYGYTF	TGTGCCAGCAGTTTAGCCGAGAACTATGGCTACACCTTC
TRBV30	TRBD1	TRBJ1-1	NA	CAWSGGGMNTEAFF	TGTGCCTGGAGTGGAGGGGGCATGAACACTGAAGCTTTCTTT
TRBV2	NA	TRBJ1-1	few	CASTPGVTEAFF	TGTGCCAGCACCCCGGGGGTCACTGAAGCTTTCTTT
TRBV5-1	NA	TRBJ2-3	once	CASSIGSGGADTQYF	TGCGCCAGCAGCATCGGGAGCGGCGGCGCAGATACGCAGTATTTT
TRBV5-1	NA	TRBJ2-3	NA	CASSLEYSDTQYF	TGCGCCAGCAGCTTGGAGTATTCAGATACGCAGTATTTT